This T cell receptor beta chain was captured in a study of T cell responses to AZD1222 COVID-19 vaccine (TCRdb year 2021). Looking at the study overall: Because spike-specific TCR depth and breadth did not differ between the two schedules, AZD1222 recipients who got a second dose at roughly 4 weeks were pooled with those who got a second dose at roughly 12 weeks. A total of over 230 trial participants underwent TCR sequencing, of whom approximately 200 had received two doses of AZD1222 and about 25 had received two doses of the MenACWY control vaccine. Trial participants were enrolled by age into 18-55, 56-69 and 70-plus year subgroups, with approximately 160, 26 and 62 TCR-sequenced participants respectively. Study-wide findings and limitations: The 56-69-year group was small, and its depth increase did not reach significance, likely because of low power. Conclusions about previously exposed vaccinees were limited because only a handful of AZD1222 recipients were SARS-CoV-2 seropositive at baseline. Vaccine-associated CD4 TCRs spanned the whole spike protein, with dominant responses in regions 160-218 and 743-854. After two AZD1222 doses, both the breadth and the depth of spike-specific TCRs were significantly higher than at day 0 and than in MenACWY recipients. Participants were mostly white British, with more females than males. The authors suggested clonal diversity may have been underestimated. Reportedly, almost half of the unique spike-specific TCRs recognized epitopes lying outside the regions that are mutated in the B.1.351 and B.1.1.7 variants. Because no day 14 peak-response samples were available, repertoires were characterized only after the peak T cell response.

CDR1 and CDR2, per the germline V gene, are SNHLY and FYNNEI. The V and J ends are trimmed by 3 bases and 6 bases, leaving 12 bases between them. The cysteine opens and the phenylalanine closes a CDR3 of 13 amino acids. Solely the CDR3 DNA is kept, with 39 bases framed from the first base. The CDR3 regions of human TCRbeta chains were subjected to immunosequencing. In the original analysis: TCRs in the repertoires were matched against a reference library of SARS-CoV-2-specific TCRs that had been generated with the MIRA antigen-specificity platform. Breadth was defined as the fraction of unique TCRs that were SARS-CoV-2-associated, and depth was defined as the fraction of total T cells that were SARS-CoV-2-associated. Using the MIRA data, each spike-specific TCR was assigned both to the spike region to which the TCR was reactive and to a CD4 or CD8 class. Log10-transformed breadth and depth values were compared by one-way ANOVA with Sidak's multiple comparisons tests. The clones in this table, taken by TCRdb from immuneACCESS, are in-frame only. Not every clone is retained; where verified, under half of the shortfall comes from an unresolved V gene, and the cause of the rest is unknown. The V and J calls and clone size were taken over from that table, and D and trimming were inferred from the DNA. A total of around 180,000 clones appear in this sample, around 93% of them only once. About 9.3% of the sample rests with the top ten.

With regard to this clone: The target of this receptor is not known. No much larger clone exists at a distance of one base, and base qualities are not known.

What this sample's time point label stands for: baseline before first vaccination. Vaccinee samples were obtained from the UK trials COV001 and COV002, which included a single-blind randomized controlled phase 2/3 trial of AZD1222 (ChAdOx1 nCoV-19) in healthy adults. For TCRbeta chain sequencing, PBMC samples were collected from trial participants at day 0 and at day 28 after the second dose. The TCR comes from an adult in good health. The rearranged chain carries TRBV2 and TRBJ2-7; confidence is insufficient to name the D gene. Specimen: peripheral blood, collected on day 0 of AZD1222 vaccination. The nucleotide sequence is TGTGCCAGCAGTGACTCCCAAGCCACCGAGCAGTACTTC. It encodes CASSDSQATEQYF.